This T cell receptor beta chain derives from a study of cytomegalovirus exposure and HLA in healthy donors. Study conclusions and caveats: According to an earlier analysis, most TCR beta V segments yielded productive rearrangements about 87% or about 30% of the time. The listing of 160 or so TCR beta chains classed them as cytomegalovirus-associated. In all likelihood, a cluster of highly shared sequence variants was a sequencing artifact. Among donors in an Asian-associated ancestry cluster, a later analysis reportedly found fewer N-insertions than the roughly 700-donor mean.

Trimming cost V 5 bases and J 5 bases, with 16 bases left between them. The germline gives CDR1 MDHEN, CDR2 SYDVKM. This CDR3 spans 14 amino acids. About this clone itself: Its antigen is as yet unknown.

This PCR relied on a set of 60 Vbeta primers and 13 Jbeta primers. The method was immunoSEQ multiplex PCR; TCRdb's version includes in-frame clones alone and lacks a portion of them. The table shows roughly 150,000 clones, with roughly four fifths occurring only once. The V call is TRBV28, the J call TRBJ2-7; maybe TRBD2 (5 bases). Sequencing was carried out using PBMCs. This receptor was taken from a man over 45 in good health and CMV-seropositive. The DNA for the CDR3 is TGTGCCAGCAGTCAGCTAGGGCGGGCCCACGAGCAGTACTTC. As protein: CASSQLGRAHEQYF.